This T cell receptor (beta chain) originates from a study of T cells in Graves' hyperthyroidism and ophthalmopathy (dated by TCRdb to the late 2010s). The study in broad terms: Peripheral blood was collected at initial diagnosis, before any treatment. The study also compared thyroid tissue and blood T-cell repertoires from over 5 Graves' hyperthyroidism patients. TCR V-J signatures able to tell the groups apart were searched for in a discovery cohort of around 95 patients, of whom roughly 42 had Graves' ophthalmopathy and 55 to 65 had stable Graves' hyperthyroidism. The paper describes TCR Vbeta CDR3 sequencing of 135 peripheral blood samples, made up of fewer than 50 ophthalmopathy patients, some 80 hyperthyroidism patients and 17 progressor patients. Following sampling, methimazole starting at 30 mg daily was given to hyperthyroidism patients, and high-dose intravenous methylprednisolone was given to ophthalmopathy patients. An independent validation cohort of fewer than 20 hyperthyroidism patients and about 16 patients who later progressed to ophthalmopathy tested prospective prediction of ophthalmopathy. For training and testing, the approximately 92 patients in the discovery cohort were randomly divided in a 7:3 ratio.

About this clonotype: Its antigen is unknown. Base quality data are lacking; no much larger clone is found one base away.

The investigation overall reported the following: A model built on a 13 V-J signature distinguished ophthalmopathy from stable hyperthyroidism, reaching 85% to 90% sensitivity and around 81% specificity in cross-validation and 80%/75% in testing. In validation, progression to ophthalmopathy was predicted by the model with 70.59% sensitivity and just over 72% specificity, a median of around 6.5 months before onset. Blood samples also contained most of the expanded thyroid clonotypes (frequency above 0.001), which suggests that blood repertoires may reflect thyroid immune responses. Sample size was not statistically predetermined, and blinding of investigators to group allocation was not performed.

The cysteine opens and the phenylalanine closes a CDR3 of 13 amino acids. Only the CDR3 portion is preserved as DNA: 39 bases, with reading frame beginning at the first base. The germline V gene supplies CDR1 SGHTA and CDR2 FQGNSA. Unmatched junction bases come to 4, with V trimmed by 3 bases and J by 6 bases. The TCR beta CDR3 regions were amplified from RNA transcripts. The TCR CDR3 was subjected to a first round of RT-PCR using the HTBI primer set and the Qiagen OneStep RT-PCR kit. Libraries were constructed in a second round of multiplex PCR, after which size selection and purification were performed. The libraries were sequenced on an Illumina HiSeq2000 using paired-end 100 bp reads. The original pipeline was this. Raw data were processed with SOAPnuke, discarding reads with adapters, uncalled bases, mean Phred below 15, or no exact constant-primer or identifier match. High-quality paired reads were merged using COPE v1.2.5, and each unique nucleotide sequence was defined as a clonotype. MiTCR v1.1 was used to align clonotypes to the IMGT TRBV, TRBD and TRBJ reference segments. The analysis was restricted to V-J combinations with a frequency above 0.0001, which together covered 98% to 99.2% of the repertoires. A TCS score was defined as the ratio between F50 (clonal expansion) and ExV (chaos), using BLOSUM62-based TCRdist between CDR3 peptides within each V-J. Welch's t-statistics and random forest reduced roughly 500 V-J features to 13, which were used in a naive Bayes classifier (R e1071). Clones were called with MiXCR by TCRdb after fastp trimmed the public reads at Q25, and only in-frame beta chains were retained. Rows are combined by CDR3 protein, so each entry shows the most common genes and DNA. TCRdb, not the authors, supplied the V and J calls. This sample holds 690,000 or so distinct CDR3 sequences; 15% to 20% were observed only once. The top ten constitute roughly a sixth of the sample.

The hyperthyroidism patients were between 18 and 65 years old and newly diagnosed, with a disease duration of less than 2 months. Patients with uncontrolled infections, other autoimmune diseases, pregnancy or lactation were excluded. Diagnoses relied on clinical symptoms, serum thyroxine and TRAb, thyroid ultrasound and orbital computed tomography. For progressor patients, blood was drawn at the first diagnosis of hyperthyroidism, before any ophthalmopathy symptoms had appeared. Ficoll-Paque density gradient centrifugation was used to isolate PBMCs from about 10 ml of fresh peripheral blood. Patients classed as progressors first received a Graves' hyperthyroidism diagnosis and then went on to develop ophthalmopathy during follow-up. Total RNA was extracted using Trizol reagent, and RNA quality was assessed on an Agilent 2100 Bioanalyzer.

The rearrangement joined TRBV7-2 to TRBJ2-7; TRBD2 aligns with 8 central bases. The sample consisted of blood. This clonotype originated in a woman between 45 and 65 years old with Graves' hyperthyroidism that later progressed to Graves' ophthalmopathy. The DNA sequence is given as TGTGCCAGCAGCTTGGCCGGGGGGGTCGAGCAGTACTTC. This encodes CASSLAGGVEQYF.